This T cell receptor (beta chain) was found in a study of cytomegalovirus exposure and HLA in healthy donors. Study background: Membership in the Caucasian-associated ancestry cluster was found for around four fifths of nearly 400 genotyped donors.

The PCR employed 60 Vbeta primers together with 13 Jbeta primers. Profiled with immunoSEQ multiplex PCR; TCRdb holds only in-frame clones, not every one. The sample lists about 180,000 clones, around three quarters occurring once. Overall study findings and caveats: TCR beta sequences reportedly predicted most subjects' HLA-A and HLA-B alleles accurately. Several of the most significant clusters appeared linked to common viral pathogens, based on a later analysis. Earlier analysis looked at TCR beta V segments, and most were productive about 87% or about 30% of the time.

This clone was counted only a few times. Its specificity is not known. The TCR was taken from a woman aged 25 to 45 in good health and CMV-seropositive. Sequenced sample: PBMCs.

The DNA of the CDR3 is TGTGCCAGCAGCTTACCCGGACTAGTAGCCTGGCCGTTCTTC. Translated: CASSLPGLVAWPFF. This chain connects TRBV7-8 to TRBJ2-1, with 7 bases identical to TRBD2. The J segment lost 15 bases and the V segment lost 2 bases, leaving 13 bases of the junction unmatched. The CDR3 runs to 14 residues. Germline CDR1 reads SGHVS; CDR2 reads FQNEAQ.